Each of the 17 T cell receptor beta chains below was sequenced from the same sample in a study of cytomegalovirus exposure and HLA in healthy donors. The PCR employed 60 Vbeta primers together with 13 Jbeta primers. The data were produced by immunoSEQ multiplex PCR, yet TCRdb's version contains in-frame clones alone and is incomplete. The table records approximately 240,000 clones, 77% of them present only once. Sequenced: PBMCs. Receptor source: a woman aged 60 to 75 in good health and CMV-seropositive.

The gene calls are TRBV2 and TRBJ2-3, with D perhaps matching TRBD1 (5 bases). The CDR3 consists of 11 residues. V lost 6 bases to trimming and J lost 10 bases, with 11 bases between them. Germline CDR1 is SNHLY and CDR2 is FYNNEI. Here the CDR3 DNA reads TGTGCCAGCAGCTTGGGGCCGGCGCAGTATTTT. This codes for CASSLGPAQYF.

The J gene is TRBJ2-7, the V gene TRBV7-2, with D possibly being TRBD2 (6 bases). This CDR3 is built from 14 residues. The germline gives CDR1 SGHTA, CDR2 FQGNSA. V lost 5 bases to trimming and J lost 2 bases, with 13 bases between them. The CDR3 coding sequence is TGTGCCAGCAGCCTTTCGGGACTCACCTACGAGCAGTACTTC. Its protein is CASSLSGLTYEQYF.

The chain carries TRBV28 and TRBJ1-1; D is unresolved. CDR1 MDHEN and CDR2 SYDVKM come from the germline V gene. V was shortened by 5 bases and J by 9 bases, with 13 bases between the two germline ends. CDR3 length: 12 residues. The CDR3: CASSGTERKAFF. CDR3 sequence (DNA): TGTGCCAGCAGTGGCACAGAAAGGAAAGCTTTCTTT.

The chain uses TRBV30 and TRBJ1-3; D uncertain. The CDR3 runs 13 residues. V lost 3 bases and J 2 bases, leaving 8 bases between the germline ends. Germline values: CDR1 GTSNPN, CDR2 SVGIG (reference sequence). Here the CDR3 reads CAWREGPGNTIYF. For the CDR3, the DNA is TGTGCCTGGAGGGAGGGCCCTGGAAACACCATATATTTT.

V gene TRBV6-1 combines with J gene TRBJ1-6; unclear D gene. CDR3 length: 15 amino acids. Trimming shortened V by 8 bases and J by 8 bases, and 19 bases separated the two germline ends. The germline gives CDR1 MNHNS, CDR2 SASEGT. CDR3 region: CASLNFRHAHSPLHF. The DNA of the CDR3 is TGTGCCAGCCTAAACTTTCGTCACGCCCATTCACCCCTCCACTTT.

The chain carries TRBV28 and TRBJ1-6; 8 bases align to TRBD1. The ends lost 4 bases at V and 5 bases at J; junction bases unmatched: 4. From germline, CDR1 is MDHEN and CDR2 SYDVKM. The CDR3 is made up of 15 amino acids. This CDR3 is CASSSRDRNNSPLHF. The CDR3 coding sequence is TGTGCCAGCAGTTCCCGGGACAGGAATAATTCACCCCTCCACTTT.

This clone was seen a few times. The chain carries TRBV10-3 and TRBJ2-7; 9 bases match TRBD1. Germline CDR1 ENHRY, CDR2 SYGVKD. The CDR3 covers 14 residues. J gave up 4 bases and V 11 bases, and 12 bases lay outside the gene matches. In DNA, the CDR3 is TGTGCCGCCACGGGACAGGGATTAGAATACGAGCAGTACTTC. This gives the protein CAATGQGLEYEQYF.

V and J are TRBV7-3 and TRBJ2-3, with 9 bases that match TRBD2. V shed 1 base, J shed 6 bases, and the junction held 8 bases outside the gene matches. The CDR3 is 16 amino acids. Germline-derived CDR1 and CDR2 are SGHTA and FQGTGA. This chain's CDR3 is CASSLMGSGGGDTQYF. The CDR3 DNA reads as TGTGCCAGCAGCTTAATGGGTAGCGGGGGTGGGGATACGCAGTATTTT.

The CDR3 is CAGAGREGRSTDTQYF. The DNA for the CDR3 is TGTGCCGGGGCTGGGCGGGAGGGCCGGAGCACAGATACGCAGTATTTT. The rearrangement joins TRBV7-9 to TRBJ2-3; 9 bases match TRBD2. The CDR3 is 16 residues long. The germline gives CDR1 SEHNR, CDR2 FQNEAQ (reference sequence). With V trimmed by 11 bases and J by 0 bases, 12 bases remained unmatched.

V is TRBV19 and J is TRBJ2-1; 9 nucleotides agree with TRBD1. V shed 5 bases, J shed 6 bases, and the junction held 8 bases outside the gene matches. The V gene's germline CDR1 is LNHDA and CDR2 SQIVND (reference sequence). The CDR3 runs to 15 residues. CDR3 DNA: TGTGCCAGTAGTTCGACGTCGGGACAGGGCAATGAGCAGTTCTTC. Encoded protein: CASSSTSGQGNEQFF.

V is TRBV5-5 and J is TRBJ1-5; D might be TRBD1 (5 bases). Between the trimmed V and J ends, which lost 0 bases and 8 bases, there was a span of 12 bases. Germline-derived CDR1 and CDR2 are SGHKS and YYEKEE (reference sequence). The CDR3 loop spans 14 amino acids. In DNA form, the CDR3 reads TGTGCCAGCAGCTTGGTATGGGGCGCGGAGCCCCAGCATTTT. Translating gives CASSLVWGAEPQHF.

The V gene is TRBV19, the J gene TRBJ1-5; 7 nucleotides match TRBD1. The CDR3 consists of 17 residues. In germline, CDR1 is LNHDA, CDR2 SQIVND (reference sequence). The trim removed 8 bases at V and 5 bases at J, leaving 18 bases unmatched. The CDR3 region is CASGAIEGAIRDQPQHF. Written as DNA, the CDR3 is TGTGCCAGTGGCGCAATTGAGGGGGCGATTCGAGATCAGCCCCAGCATTTT.

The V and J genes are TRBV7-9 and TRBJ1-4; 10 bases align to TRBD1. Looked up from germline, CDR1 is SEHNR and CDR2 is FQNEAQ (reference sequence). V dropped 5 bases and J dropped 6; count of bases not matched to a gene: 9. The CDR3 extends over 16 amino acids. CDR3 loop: CASSLQRGTGDEKLFF. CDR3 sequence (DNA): TGTGCCAGCAGCCTGCAGAGGGGGACAGGGGATGAAAAACTGTTTTTT. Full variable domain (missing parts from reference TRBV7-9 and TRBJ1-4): DTGVSQNPRHKITKRGQNVTFRCDPISEHNRLYWYRQTLGQGPEFLTYFQNEAQLEKSRLLSDRFSAERPKGSFSTLEIQRTEQGDSAMYLCASSLQRGTGDEKLFFGSGTQLSVL.

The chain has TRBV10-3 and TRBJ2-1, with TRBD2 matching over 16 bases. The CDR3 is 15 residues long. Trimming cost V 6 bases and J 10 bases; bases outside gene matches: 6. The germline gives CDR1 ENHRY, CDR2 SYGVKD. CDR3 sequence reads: CAIRGLAGGGGEQFF. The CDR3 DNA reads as TGTGCCATCAGGGGACTAGCGGGAGGGGGAGGGGAGCAGTTCTTC.

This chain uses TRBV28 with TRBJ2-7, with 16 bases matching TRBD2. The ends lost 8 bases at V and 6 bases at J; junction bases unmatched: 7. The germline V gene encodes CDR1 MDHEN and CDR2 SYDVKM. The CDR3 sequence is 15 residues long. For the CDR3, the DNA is TGTGCCAGCGGGACTAGCGGGAGGGCGGGTCGCGAGCAGTACTTC. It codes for CASGTSGRAGREQYF.

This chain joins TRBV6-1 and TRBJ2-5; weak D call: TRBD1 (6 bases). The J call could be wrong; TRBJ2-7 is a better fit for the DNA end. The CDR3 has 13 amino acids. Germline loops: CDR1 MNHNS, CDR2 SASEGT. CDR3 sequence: CASRKADSYEQYF. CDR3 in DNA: TGTGCCAGCAGGAAGGCGGACAGCTACGAGCAGTACTTC.

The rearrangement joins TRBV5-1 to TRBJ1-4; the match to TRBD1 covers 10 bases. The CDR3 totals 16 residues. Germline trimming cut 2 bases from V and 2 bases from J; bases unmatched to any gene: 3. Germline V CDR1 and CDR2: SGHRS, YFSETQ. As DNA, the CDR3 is TGCGCCAGCAGCTTTGGACAGGGGGTCACTAATGAAAAACTGTTTTTT. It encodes CASSFGQGVTNEKLFF.